This T cell receptor (beta chain) was sequenced during a study of T cell changes during pregnancy in multiple sclerosis. Data came from immunoSEQ multiplex PCR; TCRdb stores just in-frame clones and leaves some out. The sample holds around 48,000 clones, approximately 92% seen once. This clone was seen more than once but under ten times. Deletions cut 5 bases from V and 2 bases from J, with 21 bases between. This CDR3 contains 18 residues. CDR1 is SGHVS, CDR2 FQNEAQ, per germline. The sample was CD4+ T cells from peripheral blood mononuclear cells, taken in the second trimester of pregnancy. This receptor was obtained from a female donor in good health, enrolled as a control in a pregnancy study. This chain connects TRBV7-8 to TRBJ1-4; D gene unclear. The chain's CDR3 is CASSAQRATGGTNEKLFF. DNA of the CDR3: TGTGCCAGCAGCGCGCAAAGAGCAACTGGAGGGACTAATGAAAAACTGTTTTTT.